What follows are 26 T cell receptor beta chains derived from one specimen sequenced in a study of T cells in localized non-small cell lung cancer. The protocol was immunoSEQ multiplex PCR, while the TCRdb copy is restricted to in-frame clones and leaves out a portion. The sample has about 37,000 clones; approximately 90% are singletons. The sequenced sample was peripheral blood mononuclear cells, obtained before any cancer treatment. The receptor source for this set is a female donor older than 55 with stage II lung adenocarcinoma.

This clone has a single count. The chain has TRBV27 and TRBJ1-5; 8 bases match TRBD1. The CDR3 consists of 15 residues. CDR1 is MNHEY and CDR2 is SMNVEV in the germline V gene (reference sequence). V was pared by 5 bases and J by 2 bases, with 5 bases of the junction left unmatched. CDR3 sequence (DNA): TGTGCCAGCAGTGTCAACAGGGGGGGCAATCAGCCCCAGCATTTT. This gives the protein CASSVNRGGNQPQHF.

Written as DNA, the CDR3 is TGTGCCAGCTCCCACAGGAACCCAGATCAGCCCCAGCATTTT. It specifies CASSHRNPDQPQHF. The chain combines TRBV18 with TRBJ1-5; a possible D gene is TRBD1 (5 bases). The CDR3 length is 14 residues. Trimming removed 6 bases at V and 5 bases at J, with 14 bases between. Germline CDR1 KGHSH, CDR2 LQKENI.

V gene TRBV4-2 combines with J gene TRBJ1-2; D gene unclear. Trimming cost V 4 bases and J 2 bases, with 8 bases left between them. CDR1 and CDR2 (germline): LGHNA, YNFKEQ. This CDR3 is 13 amino acids long. This CDR3 is CASSPPRNYGYTF. The CDR3 DNA reads TGTGCCAGCAGCCCCCCACGGAACTATGGCTACACCTTC.

This clone appeared a single time. CDR3 loop: CASSRSPGGEQFF. CDR3 in DNA: TGCGCCAGCAGCCGGAGTCCAGGGGGTGAGCAGTTCTTC. V is TRBV5-1 and J is TRBJ2-1; 7 bases align to TRBD1. The CDR3 consists of 13 residues. Germline lookup yields CDR1 SGHRS and CDR2 YFSETQ. V dropped 4 bases and J dropped 9; count of bases not matched to a gene: 7.

This clone occurred once. The V call is TRBV2, the J call TRBJ2-1; the match to TRBD2 covers 11 bases. The CDR3 runs 17 residues. Germline V lookup: CDR1 SNHLY, CDR2 FYNNEI. The V segment lost 0 bases and the J segment 5 bases; nucleotides outside the gene matches: 6. CDR3 coding DNA: TGTGCCAGCAGTGAAGCGCGAGCTAGCGGGAGGAACAATGAGCAGTTCTTC. It specifies CASSEARASGRNNEQFF.

The chain combines TRBV6-5 with TRBJ1-1, with 8 bases matching TRBD1. The length of the CDR3 is 15 residues. The V gene's germline CDR1 is MNHEY and CDR2 SVGAGI. After removal of 7 bases from V and 0 bases from J, the junction contained 7 bases not matched to a gene. The CDR3 loop reads CASTRDRTLNTEAFF. In DNA form, the CDR3 reads TGTGCCAGCACCCGGGACAGGACCTTGAACACTGAAGCTTTCTTT.

This clone turned up a few times. The V gene is TRBV5-1, the J gene TRBJ2-5; possible D gene TRBD1, 7 bases. The length of the CDR3 is 15 residues. CDR1 and CDR2 (germline): SGHRS, YFSETQ. The germline V and J ends were trimmed by 4 bases and 5 bases, with 18 bases remaining between them. This chain's CDR3 is CASSISGGGPETQYF. The CDR3 DNA follows: TGCGCCAGCAGCATTAGCGGAGGGGGCCCGGAGACCCAGTACTTC.

The chain is built from TRBV7-9 and TRBJ2-3; D gene ambiguous. With 2 bases removed from V and 3 bases from J, the gap between germline ends came to 12 bases. Germline V gives CDR1 SEHNR, CDR2 FQNEAQ (reference sequence). The length of the CDR3 is 15 residues. This CDR3 reads CASSLLPTETDTQYF. Here the CDR3 DNA reads TGTGCCAGCAGCTTACTGCCCACGGAAACAGATACGCAGTATTTT.

The chain joins TRBV19 to TRBJ1-2; maybe TRBD1 (6 bases). This CDR3 has 16 residues. The V end lost 5 bases, the J end lost 8 bases, and 24 bases lay between the germline ends. The germline V gene encodes CDR1 LNHDA and CDR2 SQIVND (reference sequence). CDR3 in amino acids: CASSSARNRVLYGYTF. The CDR3 region has the DNA TGTGCCAGTAGTTCTGCAAGAAACAGGGTGTTGTACGGCTACACCTTC.

The gene calls are TRBV10-3 and TRBJ1-5; D possibly corresponds to TRBD1 (5 bases). V was pared by 3 bases and J by 5 bases, with 5 bases between. Germline CDR1 reads ENHRY; CDR2 reads SYGVKD. CDR3 length equals 12 residues. The DNA for the CDR3 is TGTGCCATCAGTGAAGGGGATCAGCCCCAGCATTTT. Protein: CAISEGDQPQHF.

This chain joins TRBV7-2 and TRBJ2-5, with D possibly matching TRBD1 (5 bases). In germline, CDR1 is SGHTA, CDR2 FQGNSA. The CDR3 contains 11 residues. Trimming cost V 4 bases and J 7 bases, with 7 bases left between them. CDR3 coding DNA: TGTGCCAGCAGCTATACAGGGACCCAGTACTTC. It yields the protein CASSYTGTQYF.

J is TRBJ1-3 and V is TRBV10-3; D is ambiguous. Germline V gene lookup returns CDR1 ENHRY and CDR2 SYGVKD. Trimming shortened V by 4 bases and J by 7 bases, and 14 bases separated the two germline ends. This CDR3 region has 14 residues. CDR3 sequence (DNA): TGTGCCATCAGTGGACGTGAGATCGGGAACACCATATATTTT. Translation: CAISGREIGNTIYF.

This sequence joins TRBV5-1 and TRBJ2-7; D is unclear. Trimming removed 0 bases at V and 5 bases at J, with 6 bases between. Germline V CDR1 and CDR2: SGHRS, YFSETQ. The CDR3 covers 12 residues. The CDR3 here is CASSLAEHEQYF. The CDR3 DNA reads as TGCGCCAGCAGCTTGGCCGAACACGAGCAGTACTTC.

Written as DNA, the CDR3 is TGTGCCAGCAGCTTACTACTTACAGATACGCAGTATTTT. As protein: CASSLLLTDTQYF. This chain joins TRBV7-8 and TRBJ2-3; D unclear. Deletions cut 2 bases from V and 3 bases from J, with 6 bases between. Germline V lookup: CDR1 SGHVS, CDR2 FQNEAQ. The CDR3 has 13 residues.

Here the CDR3 reads CAISESSGQGKGNQPQHF. In DNA, the CDR3 is TGTGCCATCAGTGAGTCTTCGGGACAGGGTAAGGGCAATCAGCCCCAGCATTTT. The rearrangement joins TRBV10-3 to TRBJ1-5, with 9 bases fitting TRBD1. The ends lost 0 bases at V and 2 bases at J; junction bases unmatched: 8. Germline CDR1 is ENHRY and CDR2 is SYGVKD. The CDR3 has 18 residues.

The V and J genes are TRBV18 and TRBJ2-1; D remains ambiguous. The CDR3 extends over 12 amino acids. Trimming pared 3 bases from V and 8 bases from J, leaving 8 bases between. Per the germline V gene, CDR1 is KGHSH and CDR2 is LQKENI. The CDR3 protein is CASSPSGYEQFF. DNA of the CDR3: TGTGCCAGCTCACCCTCGGGCTATGAGCAGTTCTTC.

The rearrangement uses TRBV7-2 and TRBJ1-1; D might be TRBD1 (5 bases). This CDR3 is 13 amino acids long. Germline-derived CDR1 and CDR2 are SGHTA and FQGNSA. Trimming pared 4 bases from V and 0 bases from J, leaving 6 bases between. The CDR3 nucleotides are TGTGCCAGCAGCTCGGGACTGAACACTGAAGCTTTCTTT. Amino acids: CASSSGLNTEAFF.

The chain employs TRBV29-1 and TRBJ1-1; D is unresolved. From germline, CDR1 is SQVTM and CDR2 ANQGSEA. Deletions cut 6 bases from V and 0 bases from J, with 11 bases between. The CDR3 spans 13 residues. The CDR3 DNA follows: TGCAGCGTGGCAGTATCACTGAACACTGAAGCTTTCTTT. Amino acids: CSVAVSLNTEAFF.

This chain joins TRBV5-4 and TRBJ1-6, with D uncertain. The germline V gene encodes CDR1 SGHNT and CDR2 YYREEE (reference sequence). V shed 2 bases and J shed 6 bases, with 15 bases lying between them. The CDR3 sequence is 16 residues long. The CDR3 region has the DNA TGTGCCAGCAGCTTCACGGGCAGTTCCCTTAATTCACCCCTCCACTTT. Its translation is CASSFTGSSLNSPLHF.

This clone has more than one count but fewer than ten. The rearrangement uses TRBV19 and TRBJ1-4, with no clear D. Germline-derived CDR1 and CDR2 are LNHDA and SQIVND (reference sequence). V lost 7 bases to trimming and J lost 4 bases, with 13 bases between them. CDR3 length equals 14 residues. This CDR3 is CASISRFDNEKLFF. The DNA of the CDR3 is TGTGCCAGTATAAGCAGATTTGATAATGAAAAACTGTTTTTT.

This clone came up once. V gene TRBV4-3 combines with J gene TRBJ2-2; 8 bases align to TRBD2. There are 16 residues in the CDR3. Germline V gene lookup returns CDR1 LGHNA and CDR2 YSLEER. After removal of 3 bases from V and 7 bases from J, the junction contained 10 bases not matched to a gene. CDR3 residues: CASSQGLAGGDGELFF. The CDR3 nucleotides read TGCGCCAGCAGCCAGGGGCTAGCGGGTGGAGACGGGGAGCTGTTTTTT.

This chain joins TRBV28 and TRBJ2-5; the D is unclear. V dropped 3 bases and J dropped 1 base, with 6 bases sitting between them. The germline gives CDR1 MDHEN, CDR2 SYDVKM. The CDR3 is made up of 13 amino acids. The DNA of the CDR3 is TGTGCCAGCAGTTTCCAGACCCAAGAGACCCAGTACTTC. Its translation is CASSFQTQETQYF.

The chain carries TRBV13 and TRBJ2-7; 7 bases are shared with TRBD1. Germline loops: CDR1 PRHDT, CDR2 FYEKMQ (reference sequence). This CDR3 contains 14 residues. The V segment lost 3 bases and the J segment 3 bases; nucleotides outside the gene matches: 5. CDR3 DNA: TGTGCCAGCAGCTTTTCAGGGGGTTTCTACGAGCAGTACTTC. The encoded protein is CASSFSGGFYEQYF.

V and J are TRBV7-2 and TRBJ2-2; no reliable D call. The CDR3 loop spans 15 amino acids. V lost 4 bases, J lost 0 bases, and 9 bases lay in between. The germline gives CDR1 SGHTA, CDR2 FQGNSA. The CDR3 loop reads CASSYGPPNTGELFF. CDR3 coding DNA: TGTGCCAGCAGCTACGGCCCCCCGAACACCGGGGAGCTGTTTTTT.

There are a few counts of this clone. CDR3 sequence: CASSPGPAGGPSYEQYF. CDR3 nucleotide sequence: TGTGCCAGCAGCCCCGGGCCGGCGGGAGGCCCCTCCTACGAGCAGTACTTC. The chain joins TRBV7-2 to TRBJ2-7; 8 positions match TRBD2. CDR3 length: 17 residues. In germline, CDR1 is SGHTA, CDR2 FQGNSA. V lost 5 bases and J lost 0; bases outside the gene matches: 12. Using reference TRBV7-2 and TRBJ2-7 for the parts outside the CDR3, the full variable domain is GAGVSQSPSNKVTEKGKDVELRCDPISGHTALYWYRQSLGQGLEFLIYFQGNSAPDKSGLPSDRFSAERTGGSVSTLTIQRTQQEDSAVYLCASSPGPAGGPSYEQYFGPGTRLTVT.

V and J are TRBV4-1 and TRBJ1-1; no clear D gene. V lost 3 bases and J lost 1, with 12 bases in between. The germline CDR1 and CDR2 sequences are MGHRA and YSYEKL. CDR3 length: 15 residues. The CDR3 region is CASSQGPLGNTEAFF. The CDR3 DNA reads TGCGCCAGCAGCCAGGGCCCACTAGGGAACACTGAAGCTTTCTTT.